Following are 28 T cell receptor beta chains from one sample sequenced in a study of T-cell memory formation after mild COVID-19. TCRdb reanalysed the 5' RACE reads using MiXCR and keeps one entry per CDR3 protein. The sample has 120,000 to 150,000 distinct CDR3 sequences; around 21% are singletons. Sample: PBMCs or a T cell subset sorted from them (not recorded which). These receptor sequences come from an adult woman who had mild COVID-19 (a few samples of this study predate the infection). Cell type and time point are not known.

The J gene is TRBJ2-2, the V gene TRBV7-3; the D is unclear. The CDR3 loop spans 17 amino acids. V lost 0 bases, J lost 0 bases, and 11 bases lay in between. CDR1 SGHTA and CDR2 FQGTGA come from the germline V gene. This CDR3 reads CASSLTWETANTGELFF. The CDR3 DNA sequence: TGTGCCAGCAGCTTAACGTGGGAAACAGCGAACACCGGGGAGCTGTTTTTT.

At least ten counts were recorded for this clonotype. This chain uses TRBV7-3 with TRBJ2-3; D might be TRBD2 (5 bases). Trimming removed 5 bases at V and 5 bases at J, with 5 bases between. Germline CDR1 and CDR2: SGHTA and FQGTGA. CDR3 length equals 11 residues. CDR3 in amino acids: CASSRGDTQYF. For the CDR3, the DNA is TGTGCCAGCAGCCGGGGAGATACGCAGTATTTT.

The chain employs TRBV12-3 or TRBV12-4 and TRBJ2-7; maybe TRBD2 (7 bases). The ends were cut back, 2 bases at V and 6 bases at J, with 14 bases in the middle. The CDR3 is made up of 14 amino acids. CDR3 sequence (DNA): TGTGCCAGCAGTTTACGTCGGGGGGCTGTCGAGCAGTACTTC. It is translated as CASSLRRGAVEQYF.

This clonotype was counted ten times or more. This chain joins TRBV25-1 and TRBJ2-1, with D possibly matching TRBD1 (6 bases). Germline V gene lookup returns CDR1 MGHDK and CDR2 SYGVNS. The CDR3 is 14 amino acids. V was trimmed by 4 bases and J by 7 bases, leaving 14 bases between them. The CDR3 spells CASSGVTGANEQFF. CDR3 DNA: TGTGCCAGCAGTGGTGTGACAGGAGCTAATGAGCAGTTCTTC.

This clonotype was counted at least ten times. This rearrangement joins TRBV20-1 to TRBJ2-3; TRBD1 or TRBD2 may be the D gene (5 bases each). V lost 5 bases and J lost 2, with 11 bases in between. The CDR3 covers 13 residues. Germline CDR1 reads DFQATT; CDR2 reads SNEGSKA (reference sequence). The CDR3 protein is CSARDGYTDTQYF. In DNA, the CDR3 is TGCAGTGCTCGGGACGGATACACAGATACGCAGTATTTT.

The chain combines TRBV4-1 with TRBJ2-7, with 8 bases identical to TRBD1. Germline V gene sequence: CDR1 MGHRA, CDR2 YSYEKL. The V gene end was trimmed by 2 bases and the J gene end by 2 bases; junction bases not matched to a gene: 5. The CDR3 runs to 15 residues. CDR3 DNA sequence: TGCGCCAGCAGCCAACCCCGGGACAGGACCTACGAGCAGTACTTC. Its translation: CASSQPRDRTYEQYF.

This clonotype has more than one count but fewer than ten. V and J are TRBV5-1 and TRBJ2-7; D may correspond to TRBD1 or TRBD2 (5 bases each). CDR1 is SGHRS and CDR2 is YFSETQ in the germline V gene. With 3 bases removed from V and 0 bases from J, the gap between germline ends came to 10 bases. The CDR3 totals 14 residues. CDR3 DNA: TGCGCCAGCAGCTCGGGACCCCGCTCCTACGAGCAGTACTTC. It is translated as CASSSGPRSYEQYF.

This clonotype has just one count. V is TRBV21-1 and J is TRBJ1-5. TRBV21-1 is flagged as a pseudogene. The CDR3 is made up of 15 amino acids. CDR3 DNA: TGTGCCAGCAGCAAAGCGAGGCAAAAGGGACAGCCCCAGCATTTT. Protein product: CASSKARQKGQPQHF.

The sample holds a few counts of this clonotype. This rearrangement joins TRBV27 to TRBJ2-1; 8 bases agree with TRBD2. Trimming at V came to 8 bases and at J to 2 bases, leaving 8 bases not matched to a gene. The CDR3 runs to 15 residues. Germline CDR1 and CDR2: MNHEY and SMNVEV (reference sequence). The CDR3 loop reads CASHLSGSPYNEQFF. In DNA form, the CDR3 reads TGTGCCAGCCATCTCAGCGGGAGCCCCTACAATGAGCAGTTCTTC.

The rearrangement uses TRBV5-1 and TRBJ2-3; a weak D match, TRBD2 (6 bases). The V end lost 4 bases, the J end lost 4 bases, and 16 bases lay between the germline ends. The CDR3 contains 15 residues. Germline V lookup: CDR1 SGHRS, CDR2 YFSETQ. The CDR3 DNA reads TGCGCCAGCAGCCCCGGGGGATGGGAGGCAGATACGCAGTATTTT. Translation: CASSPGGWEADTQYF.

The chain couples TRBV12-3 or TRBV12-4 to TRBJ2-1; 13 bases map to TRBD2. With V trimmed by 5 bases and J by 6 bases, 10 bases remained unmatched. The CDR3 totals 17 residues. The CDR3 here is CASSRTELAGGPNEQFF. Written as DNA, the CDR3 is TGTGCCAGCAGTCGAACCGAACTAGCGGGAGGGCCCAATGAGCAGTTCTTC.

This clonotype was observed a few times. The chain carries TRBV29-1 and TRBJ2-3; D might be TRBD1 (7 bases). Trimming removed 3 bases at V and 1 base at J, with 14 bases between. Germline CDR1 and CDR2: SQVTM and ANQGSEA. The CDR3 runs to 15 residues. CDR3 in amino acids: CSVEVQGGRTDTQYF. CDR3 in DNA: TGCAGCGTTGAGGTCCAGGGGGGCCGCACAGATACGCAGTATTTT.

At least ten counts were recorded for this clonotype. The V gene is TRBV29-1, the J gene TRBJ2-5; tentative D call: TRBD2 (5 bases). The germline V gene encodes CDR1 SQVTM and CDR2 ANQGSEA. CDR3 length: 13 residues. V lost 5 bases and J 5 bases, leaving 15 bases between the germline ends. The CDR3 DNA follows: TGCAGCGTTATCCGGACCGGCGGGGAGACCCAGTACTTC. Translated, it gives CSVIRTGGETQYF.

The chain has TRBV20-1 and TRBJ2-3, with 13 bases aligning to TRBD2. The germline CDR1 and CDR2 sequences are DFQATT and SNEGSKA (reference sequence). V gave up 5 bases and J gave up 4 bases; unmatched junction bases: 6. The CDR3 runs to 15 residues. DNA for the CDR3: TGCAGTGCTGGACTAGCGGGAGCTCTCCCAGATACGCAGTATTTT. Amino acid sequence: CSAGLAGALPDTQYF.

There are a few counts of this clonotype. The chain recombines TRBV5-1 with TRBJ2-5, with 7 bases that match TRBD1. Germline trimming cut 4 bases from V and 2 bases from J; bases unmatched to any gene: 5. The CDR3 totals 14 residues. The germline V gene has CDR1 SGHRS and CDR2 YFSETQ. CDR3 protein: CASSPGQWQETQYF. In nucleotides, the CDR3 is TGCGCCAGCAGCCCGGGACAGTGGCAAGAGACCCAGTACTTC.

This clonotype turned up a few times. The chain joins TRBV6-4 to TRBJ2-1; a weak D match, TRBD2 (6 bases). The V and J ends lost 3 bases and 6 bases respectively, with 12 bases between them. Germline V lookup: CDR1 MRHNA, CDR2 SNTAGT. The CDR3 is 14 amino acids. CDR3 region: CASSEEGFANEQFF. CDR3 nucleotides: TGTGCCAGCAGTGAGGAGGGATTTGCCAATGAGCAGTTCTTC.

This chain links TRBV7-7 with TRBJ2-7; 10 positions match TRBD2. This CDR3 is built from 17 residues. Germline assignment: CDR1 SSHAT and CDR2 FNYEAQ (reference sequence). CDR3 protein: CASSLARTSGGYREQYV. Here the CDR3 DNA reads TGTGCTAGCAGCTTAGCTCGGACTAGCGGAGGGTATCGAGAGCAGTACGTC.

The V call is TRBV30, the J call TRBJ2-7; no firm D call. In germline, CDR1 is GTSNPN, CDR2 SVGIG (reference sequence). This CDR3 has 13 residues. Trimming cost V 3 bases and J 0 bases, with 9 bases left between them. Written as DNA, the CDR3 is TGTGCCTGGAGCGTCGGTAGCTCCTACGAGCAGTACTTC. Amino acid sequence: CAWSVGSSYEQYF.

The genes are TRBV5-1 and TRBJ2-3; 8 nucleotides match TRBD1. The CDR3 covers 16 residues. J gave up 1 base and V 3 bases, and 7 bases lay outside the gene matches. From germline, CDR1 is SGHRS and CDR2 YFSETQ. The CDR3 sequence is CASSSMKTGGTDTQYF. CDR3 bases: TGCGCCAGCAGCTCGATGAAGACAGGGGGCACAGATACGCAGTATTTT. The full variable domain, its missing parts supplied by reference TRBV5-1 and TRBJ2-3, is KAGVTQTPRYLIKTRGQQVTLSCSPISGHRSVSWYQQTPGQGLQFLFEYFSETQRNKGNFPGRFSGRQFSNSRSEMNVSTLELGDSALYLCASSSMKTGGTDTQYFGPGTRLTVL.

This clonotype has just a few counts. This chain uses TRBV24-1 with TRBJ2-7; D possibly corresponds to TRBD1 (5 bases). The CDR3 contains 14 residues. With 2 bases removed from V and 6 bases from J, the gap between germline ends came to 13 bases. Looked up from germline, CDR1 is KGHDR and CDR2 is SFDVKD. CDR3 bases: TGTGCCACCAGTGATTCAAAGACAGTCCCCGAGCAGTACTTC. This encodes CATSDSKTVPEQYF.

The V and J genes are TRBV7-8 and TRBJ2-1, with D possibly TRBD1 on 5 matching bases. This CDR3 is 16 amino acids long. Trimming took 5 bases from V and 0 from J, leaving 14 bases between them. The germline gives CDR1 SGHVS, CDR2 FQNEAQ. The chain's CDR3 is CASSPTRVTSYNEQFF. In DNA, the CDR3 is TGTGCCAGCAGCCCTACCAGGGTTACCTCCTACAATGAGCAGTTCTTC.

The sample holds a few counts of this clonotype. The V call is TRBV14, the J call TRBJ2-3, with TRBD1 matching 9 bases. The CDR3 sequence is 17 residues long. Looked up from germline, CDR1 is SGHDN and CDR2 is FVKESK. J gave up 5 bases and V 3 bases, and 12 bases lay outside the gene matches. CDR3 in DNA: TGTGCCAGCAGCCAGTATCGCGGGACAGGGAACAAAGATACGCAGTATTTT. It encodes CASSQYRGTGNKDTQYF. The complete variable domain, with remaining parts taken from reference TRBV14 and TRBJ2-3, reads EAGVTQFPSHSVIEKGQTVTLRCDPISGHDNLYWYRRVMGKEIKFLLHFVKESKQDESGMPNNRFLAERTGGTYSTLKVQPAELEDSGVYFCASSQYRGTGNKDTQYFGPGTRLTVL.

The chain joins TRBV4-2 to TRBJ2-1; 7 nucleotides align to TRBD2. V shed 6 bases, J shed 8 bases, and the junction held 7 bases outside the gene matches. CDR3 length: 13 residues. Germline V CDR1 and CDR2: LGHNA, YNFKEQ. The CDR3 DNA is TGTGCCAGCAGTCATACTAGCGTCGATGAGCAGTTCTTC. This codes for CASSHTSVDEQFF.

The V call is TRBV3-1, the J call TRBJ1-1, with D unclear. Trimming left V 0 bases short and J 6 bases short, with 8 bases between. The CDR3 covers 13 residues. CDR1 LGHDT and CDR2 YNNKEL come from the germline V gene (reference sequence). CDR3 loop: CASSQEPGSEAFF. The DNA for the CDR3 is TGTGCCAGCAGCCAAGAACCGGGCTCTGAAGCTTTCTTT.

Many counts were recorded for this clonotype. This chain joins TRBV29-1 and TRBJ2-7; D might be TRBD1 (5 bases). Germline V lookup: CDR1 SQVTM, CDR2 ANQGSEA. Trimming left V 7 bases short and J 7 bases short, with 17 bases between. The CDR3 is made up of 12 amino acids. The CDR3, as DNA: TGCAGCGGGGGCTATGGCCTCTTGGAGCAGTACTTC. It yields the protein CSGGYGLLEQYF.

The rearrangement joins TRBV6-2 or TRBV6-3 to TRBJ1-5; D is possibly TRBD1 (5 bases). From germline, CDR1 is MNHEY and CDR2 SVGEGT. The CDR3 runs 18 residues. Trimming removed 2 bases from V and 0 bases from J, with 17 bases in between. The CDR3 is CASSYPSDSPHSNQPQHF. DNA of the CDR3: TGTGCCAGCAGTTACCCATCCGACAGCCCCCATAGCAATCAGCCCCAGCATTTT.

In this sample, this clonotype turned up a few times. The chain employs TRBV7-2 and TRBJ2-1; 9 bases map to TRBD1. CDR1 SGHTA and CDR2 FQGNSA come from the germline V gene. V lost 1 base and J lost 6; bases outside the gene matches: 4. The CDR3 has 15 amino acids. Here the CDR3 DNA reads TGTGCCAGCAGCTTAGTCGGACAGGGGTCCAATGAGCAGTTCTTC. Translated: CASSLVGQGSNEQFF. The whole variable domain, filled in from reference TRBV7-2 and TRBJ2-1, reads GAGVSQSPSNKVTEKGKDVELRCDPISGHTALYWYRQSLGQGLEFLIYFQGNSAPDKSGLPSDRFSAERTGGSVSTLTIQRTQQEDSAVYLCASSLVGQGSNEQFFGPGTRLTVL.

This clonotype was found many times. The rearrangement uses TRBV14 and TRBJ1-1; D is uncertain. Germline V gives CDR1 SGHDN, CDR2 FVKESK. The germline V and J ends were trimmed by 3 bases and 0 bases, with 11 bases remaining between them. The CDR3 loop spans 15 amino acids. The CDR3 region has the DNA TGTGCCAGCAGCCATCGGACGGCCATGAACACTGAAGCTTTCTTT. Amino acid sequence: CASSHRTAMNTEAFF.